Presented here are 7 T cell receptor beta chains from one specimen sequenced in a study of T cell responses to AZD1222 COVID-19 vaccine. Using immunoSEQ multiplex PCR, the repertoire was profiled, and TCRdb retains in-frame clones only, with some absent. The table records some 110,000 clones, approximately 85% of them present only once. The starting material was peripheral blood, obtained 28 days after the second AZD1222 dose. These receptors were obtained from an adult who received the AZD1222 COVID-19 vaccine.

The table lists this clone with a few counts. The CDR3: CASSFTGTGELFF. CDR3 in DNA: TGTGCCAGCAGTTTCACAGGGACCGGGGAGCTGTTTTTT. This chain connects TRBV27 to TRBJ2-2; perhaps TRBD1 as D (6 bases). Trimming took off 3 bases at V and 5 bases at J, with 7 bases between the two ends. CDR3 length: 13 amino acids. The germline V gene has CDR1 MNHEY and CDR2 SMNVEV (reference sequence).

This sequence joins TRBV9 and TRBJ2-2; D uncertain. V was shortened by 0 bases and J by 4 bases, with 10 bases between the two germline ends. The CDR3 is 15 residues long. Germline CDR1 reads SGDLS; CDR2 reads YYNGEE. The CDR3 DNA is TGTGCCAGCAGCGTAGAGGTAGCAGGCACCGGGGAGCTGTTTTTT. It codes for CASSVEVAGTGELFF.

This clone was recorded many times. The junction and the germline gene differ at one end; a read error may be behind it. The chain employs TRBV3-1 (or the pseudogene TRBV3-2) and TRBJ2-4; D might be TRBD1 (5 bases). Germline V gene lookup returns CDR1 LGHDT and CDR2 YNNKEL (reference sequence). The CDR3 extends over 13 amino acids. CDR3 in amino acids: CASSPGARNIQYF. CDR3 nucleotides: TGTGCCAGCAGCCCTGGGGCCAGAAACATTCAGTACTTC.

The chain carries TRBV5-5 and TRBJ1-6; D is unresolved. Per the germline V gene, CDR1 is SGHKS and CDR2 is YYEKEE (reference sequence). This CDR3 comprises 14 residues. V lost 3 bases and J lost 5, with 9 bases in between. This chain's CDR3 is CASSSRHDNSPLHF. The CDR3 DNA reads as TGTGCCAGCAGCTCAAGACATGATAATTCACCCCTCCACTTT.

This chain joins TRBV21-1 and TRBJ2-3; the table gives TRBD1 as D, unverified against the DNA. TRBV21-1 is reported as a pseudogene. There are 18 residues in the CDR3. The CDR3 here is CASSNESDRGRITDTQYF. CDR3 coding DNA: TGTGCCAGCAGCAATGAATCGGACAGGGGGCGCATCACAGATACGCAGTATTTT.

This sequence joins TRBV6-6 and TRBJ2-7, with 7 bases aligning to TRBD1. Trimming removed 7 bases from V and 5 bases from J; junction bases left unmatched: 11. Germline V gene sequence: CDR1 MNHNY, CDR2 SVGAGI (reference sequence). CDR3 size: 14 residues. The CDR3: CASTSTGISNEQYF. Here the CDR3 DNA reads TGTGCCAGCACGTCGACAGGGATTTCCAACGAGCAGTACTTC.

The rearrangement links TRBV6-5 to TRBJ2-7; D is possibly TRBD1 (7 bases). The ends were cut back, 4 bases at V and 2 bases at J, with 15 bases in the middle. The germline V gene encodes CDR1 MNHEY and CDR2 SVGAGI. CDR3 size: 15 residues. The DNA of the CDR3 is TGTGCCAGCAGTTTAACCAGGGGGGTCACCTACGAGCAGTACTTC. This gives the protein CASSLTRGVTYEQYF.